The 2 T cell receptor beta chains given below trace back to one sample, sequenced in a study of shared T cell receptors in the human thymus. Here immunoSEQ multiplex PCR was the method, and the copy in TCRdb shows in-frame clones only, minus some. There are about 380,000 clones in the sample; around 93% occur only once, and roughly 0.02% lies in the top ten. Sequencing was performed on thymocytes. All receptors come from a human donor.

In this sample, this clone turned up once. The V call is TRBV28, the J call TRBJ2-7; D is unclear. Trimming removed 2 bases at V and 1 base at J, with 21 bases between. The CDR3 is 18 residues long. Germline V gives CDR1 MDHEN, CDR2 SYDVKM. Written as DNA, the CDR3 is TGTGCCAGCAGTTTAAAACCCTCCATCGATGAGGAATCCTACGAGCAGTACTTC. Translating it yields CASSLKPSIDEESYEQYF.

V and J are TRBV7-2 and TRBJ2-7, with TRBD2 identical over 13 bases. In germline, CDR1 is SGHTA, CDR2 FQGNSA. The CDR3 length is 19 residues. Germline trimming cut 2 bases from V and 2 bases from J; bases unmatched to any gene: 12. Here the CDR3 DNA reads TGTGCCAGCAGCTTACTCCTTCCGGGACTAGCGGGAACTACCTACGAGCAGTACTTC. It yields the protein CASSLLLPGLAGTTYEQYF. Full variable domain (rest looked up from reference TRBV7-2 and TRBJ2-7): GAGVSQSPSNKVTEKGKDVELRCDPISGHTALYWYRQSLGQGLEFLIYFQGNSAPDKSGLPSDRFSAERTGGSVSTLTIQRTQQEDSAVYLCASSLLLPGLAGTTYEQYFGPGTRLTVT.